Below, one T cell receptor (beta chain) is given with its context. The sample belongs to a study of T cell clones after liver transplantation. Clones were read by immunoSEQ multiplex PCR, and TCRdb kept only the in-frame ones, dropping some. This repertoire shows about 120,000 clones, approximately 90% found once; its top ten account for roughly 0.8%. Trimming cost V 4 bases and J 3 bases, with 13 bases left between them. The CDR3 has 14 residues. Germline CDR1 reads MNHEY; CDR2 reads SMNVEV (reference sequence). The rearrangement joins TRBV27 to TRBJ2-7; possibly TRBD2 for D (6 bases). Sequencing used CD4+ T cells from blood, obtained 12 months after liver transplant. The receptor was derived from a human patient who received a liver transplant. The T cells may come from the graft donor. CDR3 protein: CASSYWRDHYEQYF. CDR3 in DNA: TGTGCCAGCAGTTATTGGCGGGACCACTACGAGCAGTACTTC.